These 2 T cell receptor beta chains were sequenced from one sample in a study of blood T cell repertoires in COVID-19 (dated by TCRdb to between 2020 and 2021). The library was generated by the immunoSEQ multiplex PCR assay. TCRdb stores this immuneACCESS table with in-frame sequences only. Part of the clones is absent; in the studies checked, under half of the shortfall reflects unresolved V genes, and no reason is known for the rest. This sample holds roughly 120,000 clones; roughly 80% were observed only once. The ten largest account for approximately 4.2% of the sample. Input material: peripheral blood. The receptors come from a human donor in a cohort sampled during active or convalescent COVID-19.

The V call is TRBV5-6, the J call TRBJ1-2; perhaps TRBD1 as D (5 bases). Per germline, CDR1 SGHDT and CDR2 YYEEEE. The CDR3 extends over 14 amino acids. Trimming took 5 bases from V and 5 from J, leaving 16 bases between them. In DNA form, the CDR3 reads TGTGCCAGCAGTAGACAGTCATTGGCGTATGGCTACACCTTC. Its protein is CASSRQSLAYGYTF.

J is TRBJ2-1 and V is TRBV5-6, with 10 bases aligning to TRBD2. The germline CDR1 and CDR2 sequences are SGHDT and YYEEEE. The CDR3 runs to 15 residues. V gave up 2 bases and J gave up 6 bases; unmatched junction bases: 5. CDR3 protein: CASSFGTSGVNEQFF. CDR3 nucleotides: TGTGCCAGCAGCTTTGGTACTAGCGGGGTCAATGAGCAGTTCTTC.